Sequencing of this T cell receptor (beta chain) was carried out in a study of T cell responses to AZD1222 COVID-19 vaccine. A note on this clone: As yet, its antigen is unknown.

Whole-study findings and limits: Nearly half of spike-specific TCRs reportedly target variant regions that are unmutated in the B.1.351 and B.1.1.7 variants. Without day 14 samples, only post-peak T cell repertoires were studied.

The CDR3 extends over 13 amino acids. V shed 8 bases and J shed 2 bases, with 10 bases lying between them. Germline V gene lookup returns CDR1 LNHDA and CDR2 SQIVND (reference sequence). The assay was immunoSEQ multiplex PCR, and TCRdb's table has in-frame clones only and misses some. Of about 150,000 clones listed, over 85% were seen once; the top ten hold approximately 19%. The source was peripheral blood, collected on day 0 of AZD1222 vaccination. The receptor's source is an adult in good health. V usage is TRBV19 and J usage is TRBJ1-5; D gene ambiguous. The CDR3 region is CASVQYGNQPQHF. CDR3 nucleotides: TGTGCCAGTGTACAGTATGGCAATCAGCCCCAGCATTTT.